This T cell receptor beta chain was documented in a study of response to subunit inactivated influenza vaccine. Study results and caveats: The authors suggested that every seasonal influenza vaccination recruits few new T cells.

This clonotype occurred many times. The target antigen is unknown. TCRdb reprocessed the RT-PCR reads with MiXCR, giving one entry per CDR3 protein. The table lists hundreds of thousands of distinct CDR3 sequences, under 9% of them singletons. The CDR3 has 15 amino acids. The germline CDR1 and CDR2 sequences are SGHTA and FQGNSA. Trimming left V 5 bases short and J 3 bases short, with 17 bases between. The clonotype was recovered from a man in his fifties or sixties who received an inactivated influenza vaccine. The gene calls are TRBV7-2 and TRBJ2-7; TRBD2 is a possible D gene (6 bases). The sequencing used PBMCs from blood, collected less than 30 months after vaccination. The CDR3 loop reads CASSPSRGGIYEQYF. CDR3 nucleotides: TGTGCCAGCAGCCCCTCTAGGGGAGGAATCTACGAGCAGTACTTC.